This T cell receptor beta chain is from a study of T cell responses to AZD1222 COVID-19 vaccine. This clone was counted only a few times. A junction end diverges from the germline sequence, so it may reflect a read error. Combined were second doses at about 4 or about 12 weeks. Some clones are missing from TCRdb's copy, which holds only in-frame ones; the method was immunoSEQ multiplex PCR. Among around 140,000 clones listed, about 91% were seen once. The source of this sequence is an adult who received the AZD1222 COVID-19 vaccine. Sequences were derived from peripheral blood, sampled 28 days after the second AZD1222 dose.

CDR3 sequence reads: CASSLGLSHEQYF. CDR3 sequence (DNA): TGTGCCAGCAGCCTAGGACTCTCCCACGAGCAGTACTTC. V usage is TRBV7-9 and J usage is TRBJ2-7; D is perhaps TRBD2 (5 bases). The CDR3 has 13 amino acids. CDR1 SEHNR and CDR2 FQNEAQ come from the germline V gene (reference sequence).